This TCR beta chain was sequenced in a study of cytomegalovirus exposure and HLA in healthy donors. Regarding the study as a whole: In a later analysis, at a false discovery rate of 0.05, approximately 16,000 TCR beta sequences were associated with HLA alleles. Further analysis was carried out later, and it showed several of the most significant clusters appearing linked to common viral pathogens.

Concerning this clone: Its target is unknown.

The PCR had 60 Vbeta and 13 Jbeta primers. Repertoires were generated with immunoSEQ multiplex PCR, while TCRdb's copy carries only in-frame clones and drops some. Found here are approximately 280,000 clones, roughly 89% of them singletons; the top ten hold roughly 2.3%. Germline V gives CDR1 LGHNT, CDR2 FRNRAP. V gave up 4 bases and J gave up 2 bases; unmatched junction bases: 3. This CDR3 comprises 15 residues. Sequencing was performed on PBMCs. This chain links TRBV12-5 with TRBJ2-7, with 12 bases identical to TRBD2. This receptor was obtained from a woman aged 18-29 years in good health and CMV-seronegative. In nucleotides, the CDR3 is TGTGCTAGTGGTTCAGGGACTAGCGGGCCCTACGAGCAGTACTTC. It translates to CASGSGTSGPYEQYF.